This paragraph reports one T cell receptor (beta chain). This sample was taken from a study of long-term antiretroviral therapy in people with HIV. Investigators performed immunoSEQ version v3.0 at survey level. The repertoire was sequenced with immunoSEQ multiplex PCR; TCRdb's copy has only in-frame clones and lacks some. This table has 16,000 or so clones, roughly 88% appearing once. Trimming left V 2 bases short and J 6 bases short, with 7 bases between. CDR3 size: 12 residues. The germline gives CDR1 LNHNV, CDR2 YYDKDF (reference sequence). The source of this sequence is a man aged 50-59 years with HIV. The sequenced sample was unsorted PBMCs, obtained 0.7 years before starting antiretroviral therapy. The chain couples TRBV15 to TRBJ1-2, with no clear D. In DNA, the CDR3 is TGTGCCACCAGCAGACGGTTGGATGGCTACACCTTC. Its protein product is CATSRRLDGYTF.